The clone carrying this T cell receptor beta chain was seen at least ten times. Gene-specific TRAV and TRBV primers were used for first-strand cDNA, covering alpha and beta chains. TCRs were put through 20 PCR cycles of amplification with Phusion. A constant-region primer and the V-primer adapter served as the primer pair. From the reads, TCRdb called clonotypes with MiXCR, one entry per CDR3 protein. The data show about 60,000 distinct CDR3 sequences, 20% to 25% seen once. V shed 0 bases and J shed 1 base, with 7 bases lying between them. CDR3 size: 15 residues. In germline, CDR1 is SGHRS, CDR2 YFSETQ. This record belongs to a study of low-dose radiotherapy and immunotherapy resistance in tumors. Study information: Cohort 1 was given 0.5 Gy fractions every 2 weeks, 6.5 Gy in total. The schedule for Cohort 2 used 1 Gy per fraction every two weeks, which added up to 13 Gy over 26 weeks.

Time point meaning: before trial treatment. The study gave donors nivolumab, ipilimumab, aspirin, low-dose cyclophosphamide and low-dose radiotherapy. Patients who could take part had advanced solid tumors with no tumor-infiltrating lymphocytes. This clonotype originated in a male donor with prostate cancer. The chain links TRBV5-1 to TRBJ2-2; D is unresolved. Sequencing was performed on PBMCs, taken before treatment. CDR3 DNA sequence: TGCGCCAGCAGCTTGGTAGGGATGAACACCGGGGAGCTGTTTTTT. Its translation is CASSLVGMNTGELFF.